The sequence of this T cell receptor beta chain was determined in a study of shared clonotypes between healthy human individuals. The assay was immunoSEQ multiplex PCR, and TCRdb's table has in-frame clones only and misses some. The sample carries hundreds of thousands of clones, roughly 72% recorded once. Germline trimming cut 4 bases from V and 3 bases from J; bases unmatched to any gene: 10. This CDR3 is built from 16 residues. Germline V gene lookup returns CDR1 SNHLY and CDR2 FYNNEI. The rearrangement joins TRBV2 to TRBJ2-3, with TRBD1 matching 7 bases. Material for sequencing was memory CD4+ T cells sorted from blood. As to subset: CD45RA-negative fraction. The sequence was collected from a woman in her twenties or thirties in good health. The CDR3 region is CASSAGTAQGTDTQYF. The CDR3 DNA reads TGTGCCAGCAGTGCCGGGACAGCCCAGGGGACAGATACGCAGTATTTT.